The sample holds one count of the clone carrying this T cell receptor (beta chain). The sample comes from a study of shared clonotypes between healthy human individuals. At the level of the study: The study enrolled a couple of women and a few men aged 18 to 49.

The CDR3 covers 17 residues. In germline, CDR1 is SNHLY, CDR2 FYNNEI. Between the trimmed V and J ends, which lost 6 bases and 2 bases, there was a span of 22 bases. Source study methods: Junction-only sequences produced by ImmunoSEQ had no quality scores, so filtering differed. TCRdb's copy holds only in-frame clones and misses some; the assay was immunoSEQ multiplex PCR. V, J and clone size derive from that table, while D and trimming were established from the DNA sequence. The data contain 1.6 million or so clones, around 97% of them singletons. This chain uses TRBV2 with TRBJ2-5; possibly TRBD1 or TRBD2 for D (5 bases each). Material for sequencing was naive CD4+ T cells sorted from blood. Regarding subset: CD45RA+ positively selected. The TCR was taken from a man aged 30-40 years in good health. The CDR3 DNA is TGTGCCAGCAGCGATGCGCCGGGACGGAAGGTTCAAGAGACCCAGTACTTC. Its translation: CASSDAPGRKVQETQYF. Variable domain in full (rest from reference TRBV2 and TRBJ2-5): EPEVTQTPSHQVTQMGQEVILRCVPISNHLYFYWYRQILGQKVEFLVSFYNNEISEKSEIFDDQFSVERPDGSNFTLKIRSTKLEDSAMYFCASSDAPGRKVQETQYFGPGTRLLVL.